The rows below give T cell receptor beta chains drawn from one sample of a study of blood T cells in healthy people across ages. One entry per CDR3 protein results from TCRdb running MiXCR on the 5' RACE reads. Of roughly 1,700,000 distinct CDR3 sequences in the sample, roughly 30% were seen once. Sequencing was performed on blood. Receptor source: a woman aged 30 to 39 in good health. Both conserved end residues are part of each CDR3. Fields, in order: V gene, clone size, J gene, D gene, CDR3 protein, CDR3 DNA. The D gene is left open where the match is weak. For some rows the clone size is stated as once, few or many, or as a class when expanded; others skip it.

TRBV5-1	many	TRBJ2-1	TRBD2	CASSLGAGGSYNEQFF	TGTGCCAGCAGCTTGGGGGCGGGAGGATCCTACAATGAGCAGTTCTTC
TRBV11-1	many	TRBJ2-1	TRBD1	CASSFTGTGGFDEQFF	TGTGCCAGCAGCTTTACCGGGACAGGGGGCTTCGATGAGCAGTTCTTC
TRBV7-2	few	TRBJ2-5	.	CASSLDKHPRETQYF	TGTGCCAGCAGCTTAGATAAGCATCCGCGGGAGACCCAGTACTTC
TRBV20-1	.	TRBJ1-6	.	CSAGGGEWDNFSPLHF	TGCAGTGCTGGAGGGGGGGAATGGGACAATTTCTCACCCCTCCACTTT
TRBV29-1	many	TRBJ1-2	TRBD1	CSARGAGTGRGYTF	TGCAGCGCCAGAGGCGCCGGGACAGGGAGAGGCTACACCTTC
TRBV6-1	few	TRBJ1-5	.	CASSGETRNQPQHF	TGTGCCAGCAGTGGGGAGACAAGGAATCAGCCCCAGCATTTT
TRBV12-3/TRBV12-4	.	TRBJ1-6	.	CASSLSPGHRDSPLHF	TGTGCCAGCAGTTTATCCCCGGGACATCGCGATTCACCCCTCCACTTT
TRBV3-1	.	TRBJ2-7	TRBD2	CASSQGGLAGHNEQYF	TGTGCCAGCAGCCAAGGCGGGCTAGCGGGTCACAATGAGCAGTACTTC
TRBV3-1	.	TRBJ1-2	.	CASSPGQIEVYGYTF	TGTGCCAGCAGCCCAGGACAGATTGAAGTTTATGGCTACACCTTC
TRBV6-7	few	TRBJ2-1	TRBD2	CASPLSGPYNEQFF	TGTGCCAGCCCCCTTAGCGGGCCATACAATGAGCAGTTCTTC
TRBV20-1	few	TRBJ2-7	TRBD2	CSARDRTSVFYEQYF	TGCAGTGCTAGAGATCGGACTAGCGTTTTCTACGAGCAGTACTTC
TRBV14	.	TRBJ2-5	TRBD1	CASSHPTGFGFETQYF	TGTGCCAGCAGCCACCCGACAGGGTTCGGTTTCGAGACCCAGTACTTC
TRBV20-1	.	TRBJ2-7	TRBD1	CSARTTGQDSYEQYF	TGCAGTGCTAGGACTACTGGACAGGATTCCTACGAGCAGTACTTC
TRBV7-9	.	TRBJ1-5	TRBD1	CASSSTTGGDQPQHF	TGTGCCAGCAGCTCCACGACAGGGGGCGATCAGCCCCAGCATTTT
TRBV12-3/TRBV12-4	.	TRBJ2-4	TRBD2	CASSFVAGGGNIQYF	TGTGCCAGCAGTTTCGTAGCGGGAGGAGGGAACATTCAGTACTTC
TRBV4-2	.	TRBJ2-7	.	CASSQGKGSYEQYF	TGTGCCAGCAGCCAAGGAAAGGGCAGCTACGAGCAGTACTTC
TRBV14	.	TRBJ2-1	.	CASSPVLVGDEQFF	TGTGCCAGCAGCCCTGTTCTTGTTGGCGATGAGCAGTTCTTC
TRBV10-3	many	TRBJ2-7	TRBD2	CAITPGSGAGYEQYF	TGTGCCATCACCCCGGGAAGCGGGGCAGGCTACGAGCAGTACTTC
TRBV2	once	TRBJ2-1	TRBD2	CASIRKGLVNNEQFF	TGTGCCAGCATACGAAAGGGACTAGTGAACAATGAGCAGTTCTTC
TRBV12-3/TRBV12-4	.	TRBJ2-1	TRBD2	CASSFSSAGGRGGRGIYEQFF	TGTGCCAGCAGTTTTAGTTCAGCGGGTGGACGGGGGGGGCGAGGGATTTATGAGCAGTTCTTC
TRBV29-1	many	TRBJ2-7	TRBD2	CSARGPSGRSYEQYF	TGCAGCGCCCGAGGGCCTAGCGGGAGATCCTACGAGCAGTACTTC
TRBV4-1	few	TRBJ2-5	.	CASSLREYGTSETQYF	TGCGCCAGCAGCCTACGGGAGTACGGGACATCAGAGACCCAGTACTTC
TRBV4-1	many	TRBJ2-7	TRBD2	CASSQVERGGYEQYF	TGCGCCAGCAGCCAAGTGGAACGGGGGGGCTACGAGCAGTACTTC
TRBV7-2	.	TRBJ1-1	.	CASSAGSTEAFF	TGTGCCAGCAGCGCCGGGAGCACTGAAGCTTTCTTT
TRBV20-1	.	TRBJ2-1	TRBD2	CSARDKTSGGGYNEQFF	TGCAGTGCTAGAGATAAGACTAGCGGGGGGGGCTACAATGAGCAGTTCTTC
TRBV2	.	TRBJ2-7	.	CASALRMVSSYEQYF	TGTGCCAGCGCTCTTCGGATGGTTAGCTCCTATGAGCAGTACTTC
TRBV20-1	once	TRBJ2-3	.	CSAFPGTDTQYF	TGCAGTGCTTTTCCCGGCACAGATACGCAGTATTTT
TRBV14	.	TRBJ2-1	.	CASSQSYPYYNEQFF	TGTGCCAGCAGCCAGAGCTATCCCTACTACAATGAGCAGTTCTTC
TRBV2	.	TRBJ1-2	.	CASKTPGPRRVGYTF	TGTGCCAGCAAGACCCCGGGACCGCGGCGCGTTGGCTACACCTTC
TRBV6-5	.	TRBJ2-2	.	CASSRGTDAAGELFF	TGTGCCAGCAGTAGGGGTACGGATGCAGCCGGGGAGCTGTTTTTT
TRBV10-3	many	TRBJ2-7	TRBD2	CASGAGAYEQYF	TGCGCAAGTGGGGCGGGGGCCTACGAGCAGTACTTC
TRBV7-8	.	TRBJ2-2	TRBD2	CASSGLAGAGELFF	TGTGCCAGCTCAGGGCTAGCGGGAGCCGGGGAGCTGTTTTTT
TRBV4-1	.	TRBJ2-5	TRBD1	CASSQHGGTGKVLEYF	TGCGCCAGCAGCCAACATGGGGGGACAGGGAAGGTATTGGAGTACTTC
TRBV9	many	TRBJ2-1	TRBD2	CASSKLGLAGYNEQFF	TGTGCCAGCAGCAAATTAGGACTAGCGGGGTACAATGAGCAGTTCTTC
TRBV5-8	.	TRBJ2-5	.	CASSTTDSPETQYF	TGTGCCAGCAGCACCACGGACAGCCCAGAGACCCAGTACTTC
TRBV7-2	.	TRBJ1-2	TRBD1	CASSLAPPGGGSLDYGYTF	TGTGCCAGCAGCTTAGCCCCCCCAGGGGGCGGCTCCCTGGACTATGGCTACACCTTC
TRBV27	few	TRBJ2-1	.	CASSLYEGNSYNEQFF	TGTGCCAGCAGTTTATACGAGGGGAACTCCTACAATGAACAGTTCTTC
TRBV5-5	many	TRBJ2-5	.	CASSLELRTQYF	TGTGCCAGCAGCTTGGAGCTCCGGACCCAGTACTTC
TRBV7-2	many	TRBJ2-1	TRBD2	CASSFGTSGSPTRGEQFF	TGTGCCAGCAGCTTTGGGACTAGCGGGAGCCCTACTAGGGGTGAGCAGTTCTTC
TRBV7-9	few	TRBJ2-2	.	CAFRAGLTGELFF	TGTGCCTTCCGGGCAGGACTAACCGGGGAGCTGTTTTTT
TRBV4-3	.	TRBJ2-7	.	CASSPTVAGTYEQYF	TGCGCCAGCAGCCCGACGGTGGCAGGCACCTACGAGCAGTACTTC
TRBV11-2	.	TRBJ2-2	.	CASSLLQGGELFF	TGTGCCAGCAGCTTACTCCAGGGTGGGGAGCTGTTTTTT
TRBV15	few	TRBJ1-1	.	CATSREARVNTEAFF	TGTGCCACCAGCAGAGAGGCCAGGGTTAACACTGAAGCTTTCTTT
TRBV9	.	TRBJ2-1	TRBD1	CASSSQPGTGTYNEQFF	TGTGCCAGCAGCTCCCAGCCCGGGACAGGGACCTACAATGAGCAGTTCTTC
TRBV15	.	TRBJ2-7	.	CATSRGEAPYNYEQYF	TGTGCCACCAGCAGAGGAGAAGCGCCCTATAACTACGAGCAGTACTTC
TRBV7-9	once	TRBJ2-1	TRBD1	CASSPIRGRGSKFF	TGTGCCAGCAGCCCCATCAGGGGGCGGGGATCCAAGTTCTTC
TRBV12-3/TRBV12-4	.	TRBJ2-5	TRBD1	CASSGIPGQGDETQYF	TGTGCCAGCAGCGGAATCCCGGGACAGGGAGACGAGACCCAGTACTTC
TRBV20-1	.	TRBJ2-7	TRBD2	CSARRGTSGSHEQYF	TGCAGTGCTAGACGAGGGACTAGCGGGTCCCACGAGCAGTACTTC
TRBV20-1	few	TRBJ2-7	TRBD2	CSAPLAGGRYEQYF	TGCAGTGCCCCCCTAGCGGGGGGGCGGTACGAGCAGTACTTC